This TCR beta chain was sequenced in a study of T cells after somatic rescue of genetic block. Method: immunoSEQ multiplex PCR; TCRdb's copy keeps in-frame clones and lacks some. This repertoire shows 110,000 or so clones, about 90% found once; its top ten account for about 1.5%. Germline V gene sequence: CDR1 KGHSH, CDR2 LQKENI. The CDR3 is 12 amino acids. V lost 6 bases and J 2 bases, leaving 8 bases between the germline ends. The sequenced sample was peripheral blood mononuclear cells (PBMCs). The TCR was taken from a woman under 30. The chain uses TRBV18 and TRBJ2-7; D gene unclear. The CDR3 sequence: CASSVLTYEQYF. DNA of the CDR3: TGTGCCAGCTCCGTCTTGACCTACGAGCAGTACTTC.